Following are 2 T cell receptor beta chains from one sample sequenced in a study of blood T cells in healthy people across ages. With a J-beta primer mix and a sample-barcoded 5' primer, a second PCR ran about 6 to 11 cycles. TCRdb fed the 5' RACE reads into MiXCR, producing one record per CDR3 protein. The table has roughly 1,500,000 distinct CDR3 sequences, 34% seen once. The sequencing sample was made of blood. These receptors were obtained from a woman younger than 45 in good health.

Details on this clonotype: One end of the junction does not line up with germline, which may come from a read error. This chain connects TRBV7-2 to TRBJ2-3, with D tentatively TRBD2 (5 bases). This CDR3 is 18 amino acids long. Germline V lookup: CDR1 SGHTA, CDR2 FQGNSA. The CDR3 coding sequence is TGTGCCAACAGCTTAGACCTGGGATTGGGCGGACTCACAGATACGCAGTATTTT. Encoded protein: CANSLDLGLGGLTDTQYF.

In the case of this clonotype: Mismatch with germline at one junction end may stem from a read error. This chain joins TRBV7-9 and TRBJ2-7; 9 bases are a match to TRBD1. The V gene's germline CDR1 is SEHNR and CDR2 FQNEAQ (reference sequence). CDR3 size: 15 residues. The CDR3 spells CACSPGQGDLYEQYF. For the CDR3, the DNA is TGTGCCTGCAGCCCGGGACAGGGAGACCTCTACGAGCAGTACTTC. The complete variable domain, with remaining parts taken from reference TRBV7-9 and TRBJ2-7, reads DTGVSQNPRHKITKRGQNVTFRCDPISEHNRLYWYRQTLGQGPEFLTYFQNEAQLEKSRLLSDRFSAERPKGSFSTLEIQRTEQGDSAMYLCACSPGQGDLYEQYFGPGTRLTVT.